The 19 T cell receptor beta chains listed next were all sequenced from one sample in a study of T cell repertoires in cytomegalovirus infection. In TCRdb, the reads were re-called with MiXCR into one record per CDR3 protein. The sample consists of fewer than 350,000 distinct CDR3 sequences, roughly 17% of them appearing once. Sequencing input: PBMCs. Every receptor here comes from a human donor in good health (CMV status not recorded). Some clones in this sample may be carry-over from other donors' samples.

This clonotype occurred many times. The rearrangement uses TRBV7-2 and TRBJ1-4; D gene uncertain. With 5 bases removed from V and 8 bases from J, the gap between germline ends came to 15 bases. The germline CDR1 and CDR2 sequences are SGHTA and FQGNSA. This CDR3 region has 14 residues. This CDR3 is CASSPQVRGEKLFF. As DNA, the CDR3 is TGTGCCAGCAGCCCACAAGTGAGAGGGGAAAAACTGTTTTTT.

This clonotype was observed at least ten times. The CDR3 here is CASSFGMGNTEAFF. The CDR3 region has the DNA TGTGCCAGCAGCTTCGGGATGGGGAACACTGAAGCTTTCTTT. V and J are TRBV7-2 and TRBJ1-1; D call uncertain. CDR3 length: 14 residues. V lost 3 bases to trimming and J lost 1 base, with 9 bases between them. Germline CDR1 SGHTA, CDR2 FQGNSA.

This clonotype was counted at least ten times. V gene TRBV7-9 combines with J gene TRBJ2-2; 8 positions agree with TRBD2. The junction had 4 bases not matched to a gene; V was cut back by 1 base and J by 6 bases. The CDR3 has 15 residues. CDR1 and CDR2 from the germline V gene are SEHNR and FQNEAQ (reference sequence). The CDR3 loop reads CASSLDLGGAGELFF. The CDR3 DNA is TGTGCCAGCAGCTTAGACCTCGGGGGGGCCGGGGAGCTGTTTTTT.

This clonotype showed up just a few times. The chain couples TRBV20-1 to TRBJ2-3; either TRBD1 or TRBD2 may supply D (5 bases each). The V end was cut by 5 bases, the J end by 7 bases, with 16 bases between. This CDR3 spans 13 amino acids. CDR1 and CDR2 (germline): DFQATT, SNEGSKA (reference sequence). The chain's CDR3 is CSAPGADKYTQYF. DNA for the CDR3: TGCAGTGCTCCCGGGGCTGATAAGTATACGCAGTATTTT.

This clonotype was found a few times. This chain links TRBV20-1 with TRBJ2-5; no reliable D call. Looked up from germline, CDR1 is DFQATT and CDR2 is SNEGSKA (reference sequence). CDR3 size: 13 residues. V dropped 1 base and J dropped 1 base, with 7 bases sitting between them. CDR3: CSARGASQETQYF. The CDR3, as DNA: TGCAGTGCTAGAGGAGCGAGCCAAGAGACCCAGTACTTC.

This clonotype was picked up a small number of times. The gene calls are TRBV19 and TRBJ1-1, with D unresolved. The CDR3 has 15 amino acids. Trimming removed 3 bases at V and 0 bases at J, with 11 bases between. In germline, CDR1 is LNHDA, CDR2 SQIVND (reference sequence). The CDR3 loop is CASSISGLLNTEAFF. CDR3 DNA: TGTGCCAGTAGTATTTCCGGGCTTCTGAACACTGAAGCTTTCTTT.

The V and J genes are TRBV5-1 and TRBJ2-7; the D gene is possibly TRBD1 (5 bases). CDR3 length: 17 residues. Trimming pared 4 bases from V and 0 bases from J, leaving 20 bases between. Germline V gene lookup returns CDR1 SGHRS and CDR2 YFSETQ. The CDR3 nucleotides are TGCGCCAGCAGCCTAGGGGCTCCAGGGTTCCTCTCCTACGAGCAGTACTTC. Translated: CASSLGAPGFLSYEQYF.

Notes on this clonotype: It may be a read error: a sequence one base away is much more abundant. This rearrangement joins TRBV7-7 to TRBJ2-5; either TRBD1 or TRBD2 may fit D (5 bases each). CDR3 size: 15 residues. Germline V gene sequence: CDR1 SSHAT, CDR2 FNYEAQ (reference sequence). The CDR3 is CASSLLLGVGGTQYF. The CDR3 DNA reads as TGTGCTAGCAGCTTATTACTAGGGGTTGGGGGGACCCAGTACTTC.

There are many counts of this clonotype. The chain employs TRBV7-2 and TRBJ2-1, with TRBD2 matching over 8 bases. V lost 7 bases and J lost 0; bases outside the gene matches: 11. From germline, CDR1 is SGHTA and CDR2 FQGNSA. This CDR3 spans 17 amino acids. The CDR3 reads CASISAAGASSYNEQFF. As DNA, the CDR3 is TGTGCCAGCATCTCGGCAGCGGGGGCGAGCTCCTACAATGAGCAGTTCTTC.

The CDR3 nucleotides are TGTGCCAGCAGTTGGGGGGGAACAACTAATGAAAAACTGTTTTTT. It encodes CASSWGGTTNEKLFF. This chain connects TRBV28 to TRBJ1-4, with a weak D call TRBD1 (5 bases). CDR3 length: 15 residues. The V gene lost 4 bases and the J gene lost 0 bases, with 9 bases spanning the gap. Germline CDR1 reads MDHEN; CDR2 reads SYDVKM.

V is TRBV4-2 and J is TRBJ2-2; D remains ambiguous. The CDR3 is 15 residues long. V lost 0 bases to trimming and J lost 6 bases, with 11 bases between them. CDR1 is LGHNA, CDR2 YNFKEQ, per germline. CDR3 bases: TGTGCCAGCAGCCAAGATAGGCAGCCCCCCGGGGAGCTGTTTTTT. It is translated as CASSQDRQPPGELFF.

This clonotype was seen repeatedly, ten times or more. This chain uses TRBV6-5 with TRBJ2-7, with 7 bases identical to TRBD1. The CDR3 spans 15 residues. The trim removed 0 bases at V and 1 base at J, leaving 3 bases unmatched. Germline-derived CDR1 and CDR2 are MNHEY and SVGAGI. CDR3 region: CASSYSGQDSYEQYF. CDR3 bases: TGTGCCAGCAGTTACTCCGGACAGGATTCCTACGAGCAGTACTTC.

This clonotype was picked up many times. The J gene is TRBJ1-5, the V gene TRBV7-6, with 9 bases that match TRBD1. The CDR3 runs to 15 residues. Germline loops: CDR1 SGHVS, CDR2 FNYEAQ. V dropped 5 bases and J dropped 5; count of bases not matched to a gene: 7. CDR3 nucleotides: TGTGCCAGCAGCCCTACAGGGGGCGCGCATCAGCCCCAGCATTTT. Amino acids: CASSPTGGAHQPQHF. Filled out from reference TRBV7-6 and TRBJ1-5, the complete variable domain reads GAGVSQSPRYKVTKRGQDVALRCDPISGHVSLYWYRQALGQGPEFLTYFNYEAQQDKSGLPNDRFSAERPEGSISTLTIQRTEQRDSAMYRCASSPTGGAHQPQHFGDGTRLSIL.

This clonotype has a count of ten or more. The chain links TRBV6-1 to TRBJ1-5; no clear D. V gave up 2 bases and J gave up 4 bases, with 6 bases separating them. The CDR3 is 13 residues long. Looked up from germline, CDR1 is MNHNS and CDR2 is SASEGT. CDR3 sequence: CASSERENQPQHF. The CDR3 nucleotides read TGTGCCAGCAGTGAAAGAGAAAATCAGCCCCAGCATTTT.

This clonotype was seen at least ten times. The V call is TRBV7-9, the J call TRBJ2-5; D tentatively reads TRBD1 or TRBD2 (5 bases each). Trimming cost V 2 bases and J 5 bases, with 12 bases left between them. Germline values: CDR1 SEHNR, CDR2 FQNEAQ (reference sequence). The CDR3 sequence is 14 residues long. CDR3 protein: CASSLSGTRETQYF. The CDR3 DNA follows: TGTGCCAGCAGCTTATCCGGGACCCGGGAGACCCAGTACTTC.

This clonotype has ten or more counts. The CDR3, as DNA: TGTGCCAGCAGTTTAGGGGCAGGAGTCACTGAAGCTTTCTTT. It codes for CASSLGAGVTEAFF. This chain links TRBV12-3 or TRBV12-4 with TRBJ1-1, with D hard to call. The CDR3 sequence is 14 residues long. V lost 1 base and J 4 bases, leaving 10 bases between the germline ends.

This chain links TRBV5-1 with TRBJ1-4; D gene uncertain. Trimming removed 5 bases from V and 4 bases from J, with 9 bases in between. Germline V lookup: CDR1 SGHRS, CDR2 YFSETQ. The CDR3 is 13 amino acids. The CDR3 loop reads CASRDADNEKLFF. In nucleotides, the CDR3 is TGCGCCAGCAGGGACGCGGATAATGAAAAACTGTTTTTT.

The rearrangement joins TRBV20-1 to TRBJ2-2; D is undetermined. V shed 3 bases and J shed 1 base, with 9 bases lying between them. The CDR3 is 14 amino acids. Germline values: CDR1 DFQATT, CDR2 SNEGSKA (reference sequence). CDR3 in DNA: TGCAGTGCTAGTCGGCAGGAGAACACCGGGGAGCTGTTTTTT. Residues: CSASRQENTGELFF.

This clonotype was picked up many times. This chain uses TRBV6-6 with TRBJ1-5; 7 positions agree with TRBD1. This CDR3 region has 17 residues. Germline trimming cut 2 bases from V and 2 bases from J; bases unmatched to any gene: 9. Germline values: CDR1 MNHNY, CDR2 SVGAGI (reference sequence). The DNA for the CDR3 is TGTGCCAGCAGTTACGCAGGGGGTAGCGGTGGCAATCAGCCCCAGCATTTT. Protein product: CASSYAGGSGGNQPQHF.